Listed below are T cell receptor beta chains from one sample, sequenced in a study of blood T cells in healthy people across ages. MiXCR, applied by TCRdb to the 5' RACE reads, yields one record per CDR3 protein. Among about a million distinct CDR3 sequences, roughly two fifths were seen once, and the ten largest hold over 10%. The sample was blood. The receptors were sampled from a man between 18 and 29 years old in good health. Each CDR3 is given with its conserved first and last residue. The D gene is left open where the match is weak. Where a row states a size, it is once, few, many or the class of an expanded clone; other rows omit it.

cdr3_nt,cdr3_aa,j_call,clone_size,v_call,d_call
TGTGCCAGCATCCAGGGGAGCTCCTATAATTCACCCCTCCACTTT,CASIQGSSYNSPLHF,TRBJ1-6,few,TRBV28,NA
TGTGCCAGCAGCCTCGACTTAGCGGGGGGTAACAATGAGCAGTACTTC,CASSLDLAGGNNEQYF,TRBJ2-7,NA,TRBV3-1,TRBD2
TGTGCCAGCAAGGAGAAGGGATATAGCAATCAGCCCCAGCATTTT,CASKEKGYSNQPQHF,TRBJ1-5,NA,TRBV2,NA
TGTGCCAGCAGACCCCAAGGGGCCGCAGATACGCAGTATTTT,CASRPQGAADTQYF,TRBJ2-3,NA,TRBV12-3/TRBV12-4,NA
TGCGCCGGCAGCTTGGTTAGTGTCGACTACGAGCAGTACTTC,CAGSLVSVDYEQYF,TRBJ2-7,NA,TRBV5-1,NA
TGTGCCAGCAGCGCCCGGATCCTACATAATTCACCCCTCCACTTT,CASSARILHNSPLHF,TRBJ1-6,NA,TRBV7-2,NA
TGTGCCAGCGGGGGGTCACCCCTCCACTTT,CASGGSPLHF,TRBJ1-6,NA,TRBV9,NA
TGTGCCAGCAGCAAAATAGACCATGAGCAGTTCTTC,CASSKIDHEQFF,TRBJ2-1,NA,TRBV9,NA
TGCGGTGCTAGCAGCGGGACAGGGGCCACTGAAGCTTTCTTT,CGASSGTGATEAFF,TRBJ1-1,few,TRBV20-1,TRBD1
TGCAGTGCTAGACCGCCAAGTGGGGGCTCTGAAGCTTTCTTT,CSARPPSGGSEAFF,TRBJ1-1,NA,TRBV20-1,NA
TGTGCCAGCAGTTACTCGATTTCAGCGGGTGAGACCCAGTACTTC,CASSYSISAGETQYF,TRBJ2-5,NA,TRBV6-2/TRBV6-3,NA
TGCGCCAGCAGCTTGGGAGACAGGGTGTATGAAAAACTGTTTTTT,CASSLGDRVYEKLFF,TRBJ1-4,NA,TRBV5-1,TRBD1
TGCAGTGCCGCCTTCCGAGCTTCTCCCGCGGATGAGCAGTACTTC,CSAAFRASPADEQYF,TRBJ2-5,NA,TRBV20-1,NA
TGTGCCTGCTCGATGGACAGACTACTCAATCAGCCCCAGCATTTT,CACSMDRLLNQPQHF,TRBJ1-5,NA,TRBV6-1,NA
TGTGCCAGCATGGGCCGTTCGAGGGGCATTCAGTACTTC,CASMGRSRGIQYF,TRBJ2-4,few,TRBV12-3/TRBV12-4,NA
TGTGCTAGTGGATTAGCGGGGGGCTGGGATGAGCAGTTCTTC,CASGLAGGWDEQFF,TRBJ2-1,many,TRBV12-5,TRBD2
TGTGCCAGCTTCCGGACAAGAAACACTGAAGCTTTCTTT,CASFRTRNTEAFF,TRBJ1-1,NA,TRBV7-2,NA
TGTGCCAGCAGCGCTGGCCTCGACAGGGCGGGAAACATTCAGTACTTC,CASSAGLDRAGNIQYF,TRBJ2-4,few,TRBV5-6,TRBD1
TGTGCCAGCAGCTGGGGACAGGTTTCGTCCGAAAAACTGTTTTTT,CASSWGQVSSEKLFF,TRBJ1-4,NA,TRBV5-6,TRBD1
TGTGCCAGCAGCCCGGGACAGAGGGATGAAAAACTGTTTTTT,CASSPGQRDEKLFF,TRBJ1-4,NA,TRBV7-9,TRBD1
TGCAGTTCAGCCCCGCACACAGGTCCTTCCTACAATGAGCAGTTCTTC,CSSAPHTGPSYNEQFF,TRBJ2-1,NA,TRBV20-1,NA
TGTGCCACCGGGCCGATCACAGATACGCAGTATTTT,CATGPITDTQYF,TRBJ2-3,once,TRBV6-5,NA
TGTGCCAGCAGCTTAGTGAGCTTGGGTCAGGAGATGACCCATGAGCAGTTCTTC,CASSLVSLGQEMTHEQFF,TRBJ2-1,NA,TRBV11-2,NA
TGTGCCAGCAGTGAGGGGCTAGCGGGGGCCCTATCAGCGAACACCGGGGAGCTGTTTTTT,CASSEGLAGALSANTGELFF,TRBJ2-2,NA,TRBV25-1,TRBD2
TGTGCCAGCAGCTTAGGAGACAGCCGAACTAACTATGGCTACACCTTC,CASSLGDSRTNYGYTF,TRBJ1-2,few,TRBV13,NA
TGTGCCAGCTTGAGGGGTACGAACACCGGGGAGCTGTTTTTT,CASLRGTNTGELFF,TRBJ2-2,NA,TRBV7-9,NA
TGTGCCAGCAGTTTAAGTCGGGGGGAACATGGAGGCTACACCTTC,CASSLSRGEHGGYTF,TRBJ1-2,NA,TRBV12-3/TRBV12-4,NA
TGTGCCAGCTCACCAGAAGGCCAGGGCTACACCTTC,CASSPEGQGYTF,TRBJ1-2,NA,TRBV18,NA
TGTGCCAGCAGCTCCCCGACTAGCGGGGGGGCTAAGACCCAGTACTTC,CASSSPTSGGAKTQYF,TRBJ2-5,NA,TRBV7-2,TRBD2
TGCAGCGTTGTACTCAGGGGGCGTTACACTAAAGCTTTCTTT,CSVVLRGRYTKAFF,TRBJ1-1,NA,TRBV29-1,TRBD1
TGTGCCAGCAGCCCGCCTTATACTGACAGGAGGGAGCAGTTCTTC,CASSPPYTDRREQFF,TRBJ2-1,NA,TRBV3-1,NA
TGCGCCAGCAGCCAAGTACCGGGCAAAGAGACCCAGTACTTC,CASSQVPGKETQYF,TRBJ2-5,NA,TRBV4-1,NA
TGTGCCAGCAGTCCGGGACAGGGTCCTTCCGATGAGCAGTTCTTC,CASSPGQGPSDEQFF,TRBJ2-1,few,TRBV6-2/TRBV6-3,TRBD1
TGCGCCAGCAGCCAAGGAGTTGGAGGAGGGTTGAACACTGAAACTTTCTTT,CASSQGVGGGLNTETFF,TRBJ1-1,NA,TRBV4-1,NA
TGCGCCAGCAGCCAAGATCATGGAGGGGGGATTCAGCCCCAGCATTTT,CASSQDHGGGIQPQHF,TRBJ1-5,NA,TRBV4-3,NA
TGTGCCAGCAGCGTAGCTCCGGGGGTACAAGAGACCCAGTACTTC,CASSVAPGVQETQYF,TRBJ2-5,few,TRBV9,NA
TGCAGTGTTCTAAGCGGGGGAACCTACAATGAGCAGTACTTC,CSVLSGGTYNEQYF,TRBJ2-7,NA,TRBV20-1,TRBD2
TGCAGTGCTACGGACAGTCAGGCCTACGAGCAGTACTTC,CSATDSQAYEQYF,TRBJ2-7,few,TRBV20-1,NA
TGTGCCAGCAGTGCGACGGACAGCCATAGCAATCAGCCCCAGCATTTT,CASSATDSHSNQPQHF,TRBJ1-5,few,TRBV6-1,NA
TGTGCCAGCAGCCATCTAGCGGGGGGCACCTACAATGAGCAGTTCTTC,CASSHLAGGTYNEQFF,TRBJ2-1,few,TRBV9,TRBD2
TGTGCCAGCAGCTCTCGGACAGATGAAAAACTGTTTTTT,CASSSRTDEKLFF,TRBJ1-4,NA,TRBV7-2,NA
TGCGCCAGCAGCTTGGGCAACCGGGCCAATGAGCAGTTCTTC,CASSLGNRANEQFF,TRBJ2-1,NA,TRBV5-1,NA
TGTGCCAGCAGTTCCGACAGGTACACCGGGGAGCTGTTTTTT,CASSSDRYTGELFF,TRBJ2-2,NA,TRBV27,NA
TGCAGTGCTAGTGGGGCTAGCGGGGGGCACACAGATACGCAGTATTTT,CSASGASGGHTDTQYF,TRBJ2-3,few,TRBV20-1,TRBD2